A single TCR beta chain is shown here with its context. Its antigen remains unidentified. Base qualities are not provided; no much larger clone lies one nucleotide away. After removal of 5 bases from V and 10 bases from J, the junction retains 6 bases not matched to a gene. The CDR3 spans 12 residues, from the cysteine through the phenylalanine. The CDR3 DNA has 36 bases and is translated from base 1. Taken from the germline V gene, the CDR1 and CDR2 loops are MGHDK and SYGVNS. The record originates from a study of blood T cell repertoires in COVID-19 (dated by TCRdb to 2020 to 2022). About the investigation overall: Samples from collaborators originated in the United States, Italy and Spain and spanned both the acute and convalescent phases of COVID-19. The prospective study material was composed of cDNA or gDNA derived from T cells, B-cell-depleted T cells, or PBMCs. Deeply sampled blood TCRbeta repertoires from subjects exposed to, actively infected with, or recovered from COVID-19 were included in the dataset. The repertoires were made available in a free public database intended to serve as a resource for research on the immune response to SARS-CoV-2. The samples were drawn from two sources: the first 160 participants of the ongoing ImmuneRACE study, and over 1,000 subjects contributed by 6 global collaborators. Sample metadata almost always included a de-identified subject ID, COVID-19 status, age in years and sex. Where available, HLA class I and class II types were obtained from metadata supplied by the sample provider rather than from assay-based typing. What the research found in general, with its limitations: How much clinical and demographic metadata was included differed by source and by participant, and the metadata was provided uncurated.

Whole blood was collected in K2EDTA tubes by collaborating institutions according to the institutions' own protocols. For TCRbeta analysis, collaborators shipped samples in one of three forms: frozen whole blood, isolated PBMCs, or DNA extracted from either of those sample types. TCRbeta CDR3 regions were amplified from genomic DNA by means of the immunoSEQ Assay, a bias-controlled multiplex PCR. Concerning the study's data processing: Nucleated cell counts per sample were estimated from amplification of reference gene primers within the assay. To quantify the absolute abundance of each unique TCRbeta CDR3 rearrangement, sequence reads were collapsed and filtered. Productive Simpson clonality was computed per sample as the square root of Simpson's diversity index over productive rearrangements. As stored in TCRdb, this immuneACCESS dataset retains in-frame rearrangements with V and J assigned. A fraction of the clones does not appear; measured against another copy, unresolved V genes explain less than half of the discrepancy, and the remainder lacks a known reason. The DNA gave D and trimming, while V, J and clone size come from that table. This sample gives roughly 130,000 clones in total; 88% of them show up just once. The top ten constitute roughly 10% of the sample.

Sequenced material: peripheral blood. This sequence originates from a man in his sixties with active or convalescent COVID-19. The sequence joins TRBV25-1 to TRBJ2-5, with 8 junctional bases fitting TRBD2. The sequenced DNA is TGTGCCAGCAGTCCGGCGGGGGGTGGCCAGTACTTC. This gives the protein CASSPAGGGQYF.